Listed below are T cell receptor beta chains from one sample, sequenced in a study of OX40 agonist ivuxolimab in advanced cancers. Clones were sequenced by immunoSEQ multiplex PCR, and TCRdb holds only the in-frame ones, with some missing. Of over 50,000 clones in the sample, about nine tenths were seen once. This material consisted of CD4+ or CD8+ T cells sorted from blood, taken in a trial of the OX40 agonist ivuxolimab. These receptors were obtained from an adult with an advanced solid tumor such as melanoma, head and neck, liver or kidney cancer. Both conserved end residues are part of each CDR3. Each record gives: J gene, D gene, V gene, clone size, CDR3 protein, CDR3 DNA. The D gene is left open where the match is weak. Clone size, where shown, is once, few, many, or a class for clones that have expanded.

TRBJ2-1 | - | TRBV7-2 | - | CASSLVVFAAEQFF | TGTGCCAGCAGCTTAGTGGTTTTCGCGGCAGAGCAGTTCTTC
TRBJ1-5 | TRBD1 | TRBV27 | - | CASSFTGAAQPQHF | TGTGCCAGCAGTTTTACAGGGGCAGCTCAGCCCCAGCATTTT
TRBJ2-1 | TRBD2 | TRBV29-1 | - | CSVEMGVLGGNEQFF | TGCAGCGTTGAGATGGGCGTCCTCGGGGGGAATGAGCAGTTCTTC
TRBJ1-2 | - | TRBV2 | - | CASSEAAGFGPGYTF | -
TRBJ1-5 | - | TRBV28 | - | CASSLGQGYRQPQHF | TGTGCCAGCAGTTTAGGGCAGGGTTATCGTCAGCCCCAGCATTTT
TRBJ2-4 | - | TRBV30 | - | CAWSPGTLNIQYF | TGTGCCTGGAGTCCCGGGACTTTAAACATTCAGTACTTC
TRBJ1-2 | TRBD1 | TRBV6-6 | few | CASSWGLTGDGYTF | TGTGCCAGCAGTTGGGGCTTGACAGGGGATGGCTACACCTTC
TRBJ1-5 | TRBD1 | TRBV2 | - | CASRVTGGVVQPQHF | TGTGCCAGCCGGGTAACAGGGGGCGTTGTTCAGCCCCAGCATTTT
TRBJ2-7 | TRBD2 | TRBV11-2 | - | CASSSGGSYEQYF | TGTGCCAGCAGCTCGGGAGGCTCCTACGAGCAGTACTTC
TRBJ1-5 | - | TRBV2 | - | CASSDDRQGQPQHF | TGTGCCAGCAGTGACGACAGGCAAGGTCAGCCCCAGCATTTT
TRBJ1-2 | - | TRBV9 | - | CASSVEGYTGNYGYTF | TGTGCCAGCAGCGTAGAGGGCTACACAGGGAACTATGGCTACACCTTC
TRBJ1-1 | - | TRBV6-5 | - | CASSNDIFGRTEAFF | TGTGCCAGCAGTAACGACATCTTCGGTAGAACTGAAGCTTTCTTT
TRBJ1-5 | - | TRBV6-5 | - | CASSYSAGQPQHF | TGTGCCAGCAGTTACTCTGCCGGACAGCCCCAGCATTTT
TRBJ1-5 | - | TRBV30 | - | CACGYSNQPQHF | TGTGCCTGCGGCTATAGCAATCAGCCCCAGCATTTT
TRBJ1-3 | TRBD1 | TRBV19 | - | CASSLTGRNTIYF | TGTGCCAGTAGCCTGACAGGGCGAAACACCATATATTTT
TRBJ2-2 | - | TRBV21-1 | - | CASSKLAGGCPGELFF | TGTGCCAGCAGCAAACTAGCGGGAGGGTGCCCCGGGGAGCTGTTTTTT
TRBJ2-4 | TRBD1 | TRBV7-9 | - | CASSLGGTGQAKNIQYF | TGTGCCAGCAGCTTAGGGGGGACAGGTCAAGCCAAAAACATTCAGTACTTC
TRBJ2-2 | - | TRBV7-3 | - | CASSLWGNTGELFF | TGTGCCAGCAGCTTATGGGGGAACACCGGGGAGCTGTTTTTT
TRBJ2-5 | TRBD2 | TRBV10-3 | - | CAISGGTSVQETQYF | TGTGCCATCAGTGGAGGGACTAGCGTCCAAGAGACCCAGTACTTC
TRBJ2-2 | - | TRBV7-9 | - | CASSSRTSNTGELFF | TGTGCCAGCAGCTCTCGGACATCGAACACCGGGGAGCTGTTTTTT
TRBJ1-3 | - | TRBV30 | - | CAWSDWGESSGNTIYF | TGTGCCTGGAGTGATTGGGGGGAGAGCTCTGGAAACACCATATATTTT
TRBJ1-3 | - | TRBV30 | - | CAGLLYSGNTIYF | TGTGCCGGTTTACTGTACTCTGGAAACACCATATATTTT
TRBJ1-2 | - | TRBV9 | few | CASSAYYGYTF | TGTGCCAGCAGCGCGTACTATGGCTACACCTTC
TRBJ2-3 | - | TRBV19 | - | CASSDSSTDTQYF | TGTGCCAGTAGTGACTCTAGCACAGATACGCAGTATTTT
TRBJ1-1 | - | TRBV6-6 | - | CASSYGLGESTEAFF | TGTGCCAGCAGTTACGGATTGGGGGAATCCACTGAAGCTTTCTTT
TRBJ1-1 | - | TRBV9 | - | CASSVDWVSEAFF | TGTGCCAGCAGCGTAGATTGGGTAAGTGAAGCTTTCTTT
TRBJ2-1 | TRBD2 | TRBV2 | - | CATGTSLTSSYNEQFF | TGTGCAACCGGGACTAGCTTAACTAGCTCCTACAATGAGCAGTTCTTC
TRBJ2-1 | TRBD2 | TRBV27 | - | CASSVAGGQFNEQFF | TGTGCCAGCTCCGTAGCGGGGGGCCAATTCAATGAGCAGTTCTTC
TRBJ2-3 | - | TRBV30 | - | CAWSVGSGAQYF | TGTGCCTGGAGTGTGGGCTCGGGCGCACAGTATTTT
TRBJ1-3 | - | TRBV28 | - | CASSYPPGNTIYF | TGTGCCAGCAGTTACCCCCCTGGAAACACCATATATTTT
TRBJ2-3 | TRBD1 | TRBV27 | - | CASATLGGADTQYF | TGTGCCAGCGCCACTCTAGGGGGCGCAGATACGCAGTATTTT
TRBJ2-5 | - | TRBV5-1 | - | CASSWLIQETQYF | TGCGCCAGCAGCTGGCTAATTCAAGAGACCCAGTACTTC
TRBJ1-6 | - | TRBV4-3 | - | CASSQELGLSDSPLHF | TGCGCCAGCAGCCAAGAGCTCGGGCTTTCCGATTCACCCCTCCACTTT
TRBJ2-1 | - | TRBV27 | - | CASSWTQSPGEQFF | TGTGCCAGCAGTTGGACCCAATCTCCGGGTGAGCAGTTCTTC
TRBJ1-2 | - | TRBV28 | - | CASSLMGTPSNYGYTF | TGTGCCAGCAGTTTAATGGGGACCCCATCTAACTATGGCTACACCTTC
TRBJ2-3 | TRBD2 | TRBV6-1 | - | CASRVLAGGTDTQYF | TGTGCCAGCAGGGTTCTAGCGGGAGGCACAGATACGCAGTATTTT
TRBJ1-2 | TRBD1 | TRBV13 | - | CAWSSGTGYGYTF | TGTGCCTGGAGCTCCGGGACAGGTTATGGCTACACCTTC
TRBJ1-1 | - | TRBV5-4 | - | CASSSDWIYTEAFF | TGTGCCAGCAGCTCTGATTGGATCTACACTGAAGCTTTCTTT
TRBJ2-1 | TRBD2 | TRBV2 | - | CASSGTSGSSQFF | TGTGCCAGCAGCGGGACTAGCGGGAGTTCTCAGTTCTTC
TRBJ2-4 | - | TRBV5-6 | - | CASSFGAGNIQYF | TGTGCCAGCAGCTTCGGGGCGGGTAACATTCAGTACTTC
TRBJ2-5 | TRBD2 | TRBV7-2 | once | CASSLLLAGVQETQYF | TGTGCCAGCAGCTTGTTACTAGCGGGGGTCCAAGAGACCCAGTACTTC
TRBJ2-1 | - | TRBV9 | - | CASSVVHGNEQFF | TGTGCCAGCAGCGTAGTCCACGGCAATGAGCAGTTCTTC
TRBJ2-3 | - | TRBV30 | - | CAWSGSGGPSTDTQYF | TGTGCCTGGAGCGGGTCTGGCGGACCTAGCACAGATACGCAGTATTTT
TRBJ1-3 | - | TRBV30 | - | CAWSWGNTIYF | TGTGCCTGGAGTTGGGGGAACACCATATATTTT
TRBJ1-2 | - | TRBV4-2 | - | CASSQAIPQGNGYTF | TGTGCCAGCAGCCAAGCCATACCACAGGGCAATGGCTACACCTTC
TRBJ1-5 | - | TRBV19 | few | CASSAYRDNQPQHF | TGTGCCAGTAGTGCTTACAGGGACAATCAGCCCCAGCATTTT
TRBJ1-4 | - | TRBV4-2 | - | CASSHPGADATNEKLFF | TGTGCCAGCAGCCACCCAGGGGCTGACGCAACTAATGAAAAACTGTTTTTT
TRBJ2-7 | - | TRBV30 | - | CAWGSYEQYF | TGTGCCTGGGGCTCCTACGAGCAGTACTTC
TRBJ1-2 | TRBD1 | TRBV27 | - | CASSLFPQGSDYGYTF | TGTGCCAGCAGTTTATTCCCACAGGGGTCAGATTATGGCTACACCTTC
TRBJ2-1 | - | TRBV11-2 | - | CASSLELAHEQFF | TGTGCCAGCAGCTTAGAATTAGCGCATGAGCAGTTCTTC
TRBJ2-2 | - | TRBV6-5 | - | CASSYFGNTGELFF | TGTGCCAGCAGTTACTTTGGGAACACCGGGGAGCTGTTTTTT
TRBJ2-1 | - | TRBV28 | - | CASNFIGGAYNEQFF | TGTGCCAGTAACTTTATAGGGGGGGCCTACAATGAGCAGTTCTTC
TRBJ1-4 | - | TRBV19 | - | CASSIRVDEKLFF | TGTGCCAGTAGTATCAGGGTGGATGAAAAACTGTTTTTT
TRBJ2-1 | TRBD2 | TRBV30 | - | CAWSVAGVEQFF | TGTGCCTGGAGTGTAGCGGGGGTGGAGCAGTTCTTC